This T cell receptor (beta chain) was identified in a study of human T cells and chemical hapten exposure (dated by TCRdb to 2020 to 2023). Background on the whole study: For sensitization, 2% DPC in acetone was applied to an approximately 2 cm by approximately 2 cm area of upper inner arm skin. Throughout the approximately 25-week study period, patients were also given weekly therapeutic DPC doses on the scalp. Patch testing was done on the upper back using Finn chambers containing 0.01% DPC, and results were scored after 6 days according to International Contact Dermatitis Research Group standards. Most of the patients in the cohort were female, and the cohort covered alopecia areata with under or over 50% scalp involvement, alopecia totalis and alopecia universalis. Libraries were combined into a pool for sequencing, and differences in TCR yield between samples came mainly from small differences in library volumes within the pool. In alopecia patients, the study followed how the peripheral blood TCR repertoire changed in vivo over primary and secondary sensitization to diphenylcyclopropenone (DPC), a hapten. Blood was sampled from patients pre-sensitization (week 0) and at 2, 6 and about 24 weeks after DPC sensitization. Approximately 28 alopecia patients gave blood for TCR sequencing at one to four time points (pre-sensitization, 2, 6 and 24 weeks). Both TCR alpha and TCR beta chains were sequenced from each blood RNA sample.

Taken from the germline V gene, the CDR1 and CDR2 loops are MNHNS and SASEGT. Counted from cysteine to phenylalanine, this CDR3 has 16 amino acids. This entry keeps only the CDR3 DNA: 48 bases, framed from base 1. V and J lose 6 bases and 6 bases, and a span of 23 bases separates them. In its sample, this clonotype was seen a few times. Its target antigen remains unknown. There are no base qualities to consult, and no much larger clone falls within one base. The sample's time point label, in plain terms: patch test 1, 2 weeks after DPC sensitization. The treatment or condition label on this specimen signifies: therapeutic diphenylcyclopropenone sensitization with weekly scalp DPC. Total RNA was isolated from unfractionated whole blood collected in Tempus Blood RNA tubes. At every patch-test visit, the blood draw took place before the patch test was put on. Eligible patients were aged 18 to 70, diagnosed with alopecia, deemed suitable for DPC therapy, and excluded if pregnant.

Here is what the overall study found, with its caveats: The number of PT1 expanded TCRs positively correlated with patch test score, significant at thresholds 8, 16 and 32 but not 4. Compared with pre-sensitization or healthy control sets, expanded TCRs formed significantly more large CDR3 similarity clusters, which is consistent with antigen-driven responses. Repeated subsampling changed both the strength of the expansion versus patch-test correlation and the threshold at which that correlation became significant. Because every patient had alopecia, a presumed autoimmune disease, the patients' immune response might differ from that of healthy individuals. No change with DPC sensitization was found in the number of TCRs above 1 in 1000 frequency, and no evidence of global repertoire structure alterations was found.

Library preparation employed RACE. Sequencing was carried out with a NextSeq 500. During library preparation, unique molecular identifiers were attached to individual cDNA molecules so that TCRs could be counted in a quantitative, reproducible way. The original methods were these. A median of approximately 100,000 TCRs per sample was observed, with a range of roughly 23,224 to 700,000. The Decombinator software suite was used to annotate V, J and CDR3 in the TCR reads. For the PS versus PT1 abundance plots, all samples were subsampled to the same number of TCRs (28,000). TCRs were defined as expanded if absent before sensitization and observed at least eight times at the 2-week time point. TCRdb reprocessed the public reads (quality trimming at Q25 with fastp, clone calling with MiXCR) and kept in-frame beta chains. Each record represents a unique CDR3 protein, reported with the most common genes and DNA among its rows. The V and J calls come from TCRdb's annotation, not from the publication. The sample data list 39,000 or so distinct CDR3 sequences, and under 5% of these were observed just once. The ten largest clones add up to roughly a quarter of the sample.

This receptor was obtained from a man aged 45-65 years with alopecia areata. Some clones in this sample may be carry-over from other donors' samples. The V and J segments used are TRBV6-1 and TRBJ1-1, with no confidently assigned D gene. The material sequenced was whole blood, taken in connection with sensitization to the hapten diphenylcyclopropenone (DPC). The CDR3 region has the sequence CASSAFRGENGPEAFF. In nucleotides, the sequence is TGTGCCAGCAGCGCCTTCCGAGGAGAGAACGGCCCTGAAGCTTTCTTT.